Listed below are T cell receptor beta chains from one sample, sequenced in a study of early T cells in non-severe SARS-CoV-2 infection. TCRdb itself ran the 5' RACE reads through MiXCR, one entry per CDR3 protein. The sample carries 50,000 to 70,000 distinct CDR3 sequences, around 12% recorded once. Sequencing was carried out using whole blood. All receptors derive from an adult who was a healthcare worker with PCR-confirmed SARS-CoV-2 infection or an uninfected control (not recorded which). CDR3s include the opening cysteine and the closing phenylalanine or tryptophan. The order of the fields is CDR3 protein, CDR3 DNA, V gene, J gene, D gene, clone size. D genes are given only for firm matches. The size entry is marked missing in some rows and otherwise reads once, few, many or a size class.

CASSPQSGSTDTQYF	TGTGCCAGCAGCCCCCAAAGCGGTAGCACAGATACGCAGTATTTT	TRBV11-2	TRBJ2-3	-	-
CASSKADSHYGYTF	TGTGCCAGCAGTAAAGCCGACAGCCACTATGGCTACACCTTC	TRBV28	TRBJ1-2	-	many
CASSFFKDNEKLFF	TGTGCCAGCAGCTTTTTTAAGGATAATGAAAAACTGTTTTTT	TRBV7-9	TRBJ1-4	-	many
CSARDRAGAGNEQFF	TGCAGTGCTAGAGATCGAGCGGGAGCAGGGAATGAGCAGTTCTTC	TRBV20-1	TRBJ2-1	TRBD2	-
CAISESSDSQPQHF	TGTGCCATCAGTGAGTCCTCAGATTCTCAGCCCCAGCATTTT	TRBV10-3	TRBJ1-5	-	-
CASGGRLETQYF	TGTGCCAGCGGCGGTCGTTTGGAGACCCAGTACTTC	TRBV2	TRBJ2-5	-	few
CASSLTFGNTEAFF	TGTGCCAGCAGCTTAACCTTTGGTAACACTGAAGCTTTCTTT	TRBV7-9	TRBJ1-1	-	few
CASSQEPGYGSRGYTF	TGCGCCAGCAGCCAAGAACCCGGGTATGGGAGTCGGGGCTACACCTTC	TRBV4-1	TRBJ1-2	-	many
CSVGRTSYQPQHF	TGCAGTGTAGGACGGACTTCCTATCAGCCCCAGCATTTT	TRBV20-1	TRBJ1-5	-	many
CASSRGQGADTQYF	TGTGCCAGCAGCCGCGGACAGGGGGCAGATACGCAGTATTTT	TRBV3-1	TRBJ2-3	TRBD1	many
CASSLRNTGELFF	TGTGCCAGCAGCTTGAGGAACACCGGGGAGCTGTTTTTT	TRBV7-2	TRBJ2-2	-	many
CASSPGGGDSPLHF	TGTGCCAGCTCACCGGGGGGCGGGGATTCACCCCTCCACTTT	TRBV18	TRBJ1-6	-	many
CSATSPMGEQYF	TGCAGCGCCACTTCCCCTATGGGCGAGCAGTACTTC	TRBV29-1	TRBJ2-7	-	few
CASRAGYEQYF	TGTGCCAGCCGGGCGGGTTACGAGCAGTACTTC	TRBV9	TRBJ2-7	-	few
CASSLAPMNTGELFF	TGTGCCAGCAGTTTGGCACCAATGAACACCGGGGAGCTGTTTTTT	TRBV12-3/TRBV12-4	TRBJ2-2	-	medium-sized
CASSVRGQGAIGYYNEQFF	TGTGCCAGCAGCGTAAGGGGACAGGGGGCAATTGGGTACTACAATGAGCAGTTCTTC	TRBV7-6	TRBJ2-1	TRBD1	many
CASSLNPTTPLSEAFF	TGTGCCAGCAGCTTAAATCCCACGACACCTCTCTCGGAAGCTTTCTTT	TRBV7-2	TRBJ1-1	-	medium-sized